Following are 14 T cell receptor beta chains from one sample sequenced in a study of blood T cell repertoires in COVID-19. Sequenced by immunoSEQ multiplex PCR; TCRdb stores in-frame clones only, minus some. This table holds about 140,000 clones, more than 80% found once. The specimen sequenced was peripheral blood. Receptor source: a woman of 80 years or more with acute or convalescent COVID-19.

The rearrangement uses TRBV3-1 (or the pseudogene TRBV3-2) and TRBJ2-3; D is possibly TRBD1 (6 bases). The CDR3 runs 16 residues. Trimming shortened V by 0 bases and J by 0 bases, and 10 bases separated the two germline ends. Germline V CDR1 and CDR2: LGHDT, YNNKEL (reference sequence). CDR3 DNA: TGTGCCAGCAGCCAAGATTCAGGGGCTAGCACAGATACGCAGTATTTT. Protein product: CASSQDSGASTDTQYF.

The CDR3 protein is CASSLPGTDTQYF. CDR3 bases: TGCGCCAGCAGCTTGCCCGGCACAGATACGCAGTATTTT. The rearrangement joins TRBV5-1 to TRBJ2-3; D uncertain. The CDR3 length is 13 residues. CDR1 and CDR2 (germline): SGHRS, YFSETQ. V shed 1 base and J shed 1 base, with 4 bases lying between them.

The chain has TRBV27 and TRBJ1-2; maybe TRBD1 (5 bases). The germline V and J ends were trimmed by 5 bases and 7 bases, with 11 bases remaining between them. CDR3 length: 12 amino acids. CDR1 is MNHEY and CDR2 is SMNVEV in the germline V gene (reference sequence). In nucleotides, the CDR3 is TGTGCCAGCAGTCCAGGGACTGGTGGCTACACCTTC. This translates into CASSPGTGGYTF.

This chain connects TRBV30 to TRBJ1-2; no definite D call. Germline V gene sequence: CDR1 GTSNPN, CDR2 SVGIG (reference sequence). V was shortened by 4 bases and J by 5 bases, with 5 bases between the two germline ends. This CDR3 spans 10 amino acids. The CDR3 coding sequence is TGTGCCTGGAACTATTATGGCTACACCTTC. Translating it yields CAWNYYGYTF.

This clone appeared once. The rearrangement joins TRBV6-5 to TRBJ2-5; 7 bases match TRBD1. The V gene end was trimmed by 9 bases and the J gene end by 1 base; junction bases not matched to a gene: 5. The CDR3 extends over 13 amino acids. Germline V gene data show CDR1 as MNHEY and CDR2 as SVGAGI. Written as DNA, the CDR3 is TGTGCCAGTACCGACAGGGCCCAAGAGACCCAGTACTTC. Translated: CASTDRAQETQYF.

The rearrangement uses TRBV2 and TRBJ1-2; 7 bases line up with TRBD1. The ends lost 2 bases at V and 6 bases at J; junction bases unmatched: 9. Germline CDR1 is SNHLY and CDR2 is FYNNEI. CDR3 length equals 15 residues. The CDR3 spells CASSETLGTAHGYTF. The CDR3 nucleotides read TGTGCCAGCAGTGAAACTTTAGGGACAGCCCATGGCTACACCTTC.

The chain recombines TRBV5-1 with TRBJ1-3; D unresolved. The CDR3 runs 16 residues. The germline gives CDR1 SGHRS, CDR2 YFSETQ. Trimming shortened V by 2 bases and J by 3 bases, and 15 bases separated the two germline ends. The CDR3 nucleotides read TGCGCCAGCAGCTTAGTAGGAGGTCGAGGTGGAAACACCATATATTTT. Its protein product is CASSLVGGRGGNTIYF. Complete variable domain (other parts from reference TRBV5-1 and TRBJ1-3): KAGVTQTPRYLIKTRGQQVTLSCSPISGHRSVSWYQQTPGQGLQFLFEYFSETQRNKGNFPGRFSGRQFSNSRSEMNVSTLELGDSALYLCASSLVGGRGGNTIYFGEGSWLTVV.

CDR3 sequence: CSVSPMAGNEQYF. The CDR3 DNA reads TGCAGCGTCTCCCCGATGGCGGGGAACGAGCAGTACTTC. V and J are TRBV29-1 and TRBJ2-7; a weak D match, TRBD2 (6 bases). The CDR3 is 13 amino acids. The germline V gene has CDR1 SQVTM and CDR2 ANQGSEA. Trimming pared 6 bases from V and 5 bases from J, leaving 17 bases between.

The CDR3 loop reads CASSPEVGSPMAQYF. As DNA, the CDR3 is TGCGCCAGCAGCCCGGAGGTCGGCAGTCCGATGGCGCAGTATTTT. The chain couples TRBV5-1 to TRBJ2-3; maybe TRBD2 (5 bases). V was shortened by 4 bases and J by 10 bases, with 22 bases between the two germline ends. Germline CDR1 SGHRS, CDR2 YFSETQ. The CDR3 contains 15 residues.

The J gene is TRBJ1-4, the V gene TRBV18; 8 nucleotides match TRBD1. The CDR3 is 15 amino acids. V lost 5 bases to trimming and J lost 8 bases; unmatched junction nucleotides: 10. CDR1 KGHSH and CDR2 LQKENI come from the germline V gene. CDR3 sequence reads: CASSTSTGAREKLFF. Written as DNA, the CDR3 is TGTGCCAGCTCAACCTCGACAGGGGCAAGGGAAAAACTGTTTTTT. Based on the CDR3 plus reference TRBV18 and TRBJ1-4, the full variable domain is NAGVMQNPRHLVRRRGQEARLRCSPMKGHSHVYWYRQLPEEGLKFMVYLQKENIIDESGMPKERFSAEFPKEGPSILRIQQVVRGDSAAYFCASSTSTGAREKLFFGSGTQLSVL.

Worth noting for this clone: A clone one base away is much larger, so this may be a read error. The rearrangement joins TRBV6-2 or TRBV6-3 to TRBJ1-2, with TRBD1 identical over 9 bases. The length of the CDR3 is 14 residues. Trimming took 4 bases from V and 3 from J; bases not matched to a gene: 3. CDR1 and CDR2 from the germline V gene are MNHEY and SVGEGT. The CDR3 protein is CASSLQGAYYGYTF. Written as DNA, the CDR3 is TGTGCCAGCAGTTTACAGGGGGCGTACTATGGCTACACCTTC.

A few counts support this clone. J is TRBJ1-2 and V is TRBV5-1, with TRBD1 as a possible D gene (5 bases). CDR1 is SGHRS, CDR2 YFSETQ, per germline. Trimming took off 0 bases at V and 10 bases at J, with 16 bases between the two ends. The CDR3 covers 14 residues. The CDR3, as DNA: TGCGCCAGCAGCTTGGCGGGGGACTCGGGGATCTACACCTTC. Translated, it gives CASSLAGDSGIYTF.

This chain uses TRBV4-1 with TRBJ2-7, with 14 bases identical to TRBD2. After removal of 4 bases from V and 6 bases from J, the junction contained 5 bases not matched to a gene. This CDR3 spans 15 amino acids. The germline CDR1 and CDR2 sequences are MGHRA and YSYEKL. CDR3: CASSPGTSGGPEQYF. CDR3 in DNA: TGCGCCAGCAGCCCCGGGACTAGCGGGGGACCCGAGCAGTACTTC.

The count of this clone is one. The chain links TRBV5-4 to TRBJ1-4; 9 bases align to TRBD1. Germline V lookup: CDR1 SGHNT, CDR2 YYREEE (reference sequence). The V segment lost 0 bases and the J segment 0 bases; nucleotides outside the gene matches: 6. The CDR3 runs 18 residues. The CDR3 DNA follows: TGTGCCAGCAGCTTGGTAGGGACAGGGATATCAACTAATGAAAAACTGTTTTTT. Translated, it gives CASSLVGTGISTNEKLFF.